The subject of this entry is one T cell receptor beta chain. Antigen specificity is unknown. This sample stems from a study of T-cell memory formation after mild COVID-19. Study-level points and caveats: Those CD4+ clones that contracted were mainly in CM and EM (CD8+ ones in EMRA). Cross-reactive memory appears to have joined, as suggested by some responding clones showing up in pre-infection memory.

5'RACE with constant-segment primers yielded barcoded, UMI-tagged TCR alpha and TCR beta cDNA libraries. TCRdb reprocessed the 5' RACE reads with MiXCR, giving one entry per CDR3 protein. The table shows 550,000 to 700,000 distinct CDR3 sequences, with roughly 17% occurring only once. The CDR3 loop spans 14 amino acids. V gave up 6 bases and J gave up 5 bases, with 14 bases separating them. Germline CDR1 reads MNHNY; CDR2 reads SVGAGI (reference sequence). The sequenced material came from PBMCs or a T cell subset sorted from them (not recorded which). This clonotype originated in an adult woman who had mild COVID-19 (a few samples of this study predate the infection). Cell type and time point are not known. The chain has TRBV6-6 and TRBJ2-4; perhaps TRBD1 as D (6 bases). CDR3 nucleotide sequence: TGTGCCAGCAGATTCCAGGGGTCCGAAAACATTCAGTACTTC. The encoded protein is CASRFQGSENIQYF.